This T cell receptor (beta chain) was documented in a study of blood T cell repertoires in COVID-19. TCRdb keeps only in-frame clones here, not all; method: immunoSEQ multiplex PCR. The data show a few hundred thousand clones, about 92% seen once. Germline V gives CDR1 LGHDT, CDR2 YNNKEL (reference sequence). The CDR3 has 17 residues. The V and J ends lost 5 bases and 4 bases respectively, with 22 bases between them. The J gene is TRBJ2-3, the V gene TRBV3-1 (or the pseudogene TRBV3-2), with D possibly TRBD2 on 6 matching bases. This receptor was obtained from a woman aged 60-70 years with COVID-19, enrolled during active disease. Sequencing input: peripheral blood. The CDR3 sequence is CASSAWGEAGRADTQYF. In DNA, the CDR3 is TGTGCCAGCAGCGCCTGGGGGGAGGCGGGACGCGCAGATACGCAGTATTTT.